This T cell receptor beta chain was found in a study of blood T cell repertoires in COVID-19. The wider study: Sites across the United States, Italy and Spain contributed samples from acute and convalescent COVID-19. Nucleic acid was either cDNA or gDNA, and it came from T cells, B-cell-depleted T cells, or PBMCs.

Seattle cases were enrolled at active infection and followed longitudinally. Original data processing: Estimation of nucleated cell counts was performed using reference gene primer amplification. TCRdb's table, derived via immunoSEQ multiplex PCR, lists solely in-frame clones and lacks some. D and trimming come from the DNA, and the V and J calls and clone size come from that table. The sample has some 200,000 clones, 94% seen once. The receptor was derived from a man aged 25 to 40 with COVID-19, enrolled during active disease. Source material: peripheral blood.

In DNA, the CDR3 is TGTGCCAGCAGCTTGTTAGCGGGGGGCGATGAGCAGTTCTTC. The encoded protein is CASSLLAGGDEQFF. The gene calls are TRBV11-2 and TRBJ2-1, with 10 bases identical to TRBD2. Trimming at V came to 3 bases and at J to 8 bases, leaving 4 bases not matched to a gene. CDR3 length: 14 residues. Per the germline V gene, CDR1 is SGHAT and CDR2 is FQNNGV.